Listed here are 17 T cell receptor beta chains from one sample, sequenced in a study of metastatic and nonmetastatic thyroid tumors. MiXCR re-clonotyped the PCR reads for TCRdb. The sample contains about 32,000 clones, around a third of which appear only once. No treatment had been given to any patient before thyroid surgery. The sequencing sample was made of tumor tissue. These receptors all come from a female donor with papillary thyroid cancer or a benign thyroid nodule (not recorded which). Some clones in this sample may be carry-over from other donors' samples.

This chain joins TRBV7-3 and TRBJ2-2; possible D gene TRBD1, 5 bases. Germline lookup yields CDR1 SGHTA and CDR2 FQGTGA. V lost 5 bases to trimming and J lost 7 bases, with 17 bases between them. The CDR3 is 15 residues long. The CDR3 DNA sequence: TGTGCCAGCAGCCCAAGGGGCGCGACGGGCGGGGAGCTGTTTTTT. Encoded protein: CASSPRGATGGELFF. Full variable domain (remainder filled in from reference TRBV7-3 and TRBJ2-2): GAGVSQTPSNKVTEKGKYVELRCDPISGHTALYWYRQSLGQGPEFLIYFQGTGAADDSGLPNDRFFAVRPEGSVSTLKIQRTERGDSAVYLCASSPRGATGGELFFGEGSRLTVL.

There are a few counts of this clone. The chain joins TRBV6-6 to TRBJ2-2; D tentatively reads TRBD1 or TRBD2 (6 bases each). Germline CDR1 and CDR2: MNHNY and SVGAGI (reference sequence). V lost 2 bases to trimming and J lost 13 bases, with 17 bases between them. The CDR3 runs to 14 residues. In DNA form, the CDR3 reads TGTGCCAGCAGTTACAGGGGGGACCGAATAGTGCTGTTTTTT. Protein sequence: CASSYRGDRIVLFF.

The chain employs TRBV2 and TRBJ2-7, with 8 nucleotides matching TRBD1. This CDR3 spans 14 amino acids. Losses at the gene ends were 6 bases for V and 0 bases for J; bases not matched to a gene: 4. CDR1 is SNHLY and CDR2 is FYNNEI in the germline V gene. Written as DNA, the CDR3 is TGTGCCAGCAGCTCGGACAGGGTCTCCTACGAGCAGTACTTC. This sequence encodes CASSSDRVSYEQYF.

J is TRBJ1-2 and V is TRBV5-5; the D gene is possibly TRBD1 (6 bases). CDR3 size: 15 residues. Germline V gene sequence: CDR1 SGHKS, CDR2 YYEKEE (reference sequence). The germline V and J ends were trimmed by 1 base and 0 bases, with 10 bases remaining between them. The CDR3 protein is CASSLTGNTNYGYTF. As DNA, the CDR3 is TGTGCCAGCAGCTTGACAGGGAACACTAACTATGGCTACACCTTC.

The chain couples TRBV5-1 to TRBJ2-5; a weak D match, TRBD1 (6 bases). Germline assignment: CDR1 SGHRS and CDR2 YFSETQ. The CDR3 has 14 amino acids. The V end was cut by 0 bases, the J end by 5 bases, with 11 bases between. The CDR3 bases are TGCGCCAGCAGCTTGGCAGGACAGCTCGAGACCCAGTACTTC. Amino acid sequence: CASSLAGQLETQYF.

The chain employs TRBV12-3 or TRBV12-4 and TRBJ2-1; 14 nucleotides agree with TRBD2. V was pared by 3 bases and J by 7 bases, with 2 bases of the junction left unmatched. The CDR3 extends over 15 amino acids. CDR3 bases: TGTGCCAGCAGTTTCGGGACTAGCGGGGGTAATGAGCAGTTCTTC. As protein: CASSFGTSGGNEQFF.

Remarks on this clone: The missing conserved phenylalanine or tryptophan at the end of this CDR3 makes a read error likely. The V call is TRBV12-3 or TRBV12-4, the J call TRBJ2-2; tentative D call: TRBD2 (5 bases). The CDR3 consists of 16 residues. The CDR3 is CTSRILEGRNTGELFL. The CDR3 bases are TGTACCAGTAGAATCCTAGAGGGAAGGAACACCGGGGAGCTGTTTCTT.

The table lists this clone with a few counts. The chain couples TRBV5-1 to TRBJ2-2; perhaps TRBD2 as D (5 bases). Germline V gives CDR1 SGHRS, CDR2 YFSETQ. The CDR3 has 16 amino acids. With 0 bases removed from V and 5 bases from J, the gap between germline ends came to 14 bases. The DNA of the CDR3 is TGCGCCAGCAGCTTGGGCCCGAGGGCGCAGACCGGGGAGCTGTTTTTT. Encoded protein: CASSLGPRAQTGELFF.

The CDR3 nucleotides are TGCAGTGCGTACCGGGACAGTCTAGACGGCTACACCTTC. It specifies CSAYRDSLDGYTF. The chain employs TRBV20-1 and TRBJ1-2; 7 positions agree with TRBD1. The CDR3 contains 13 residues. Germline values: CDR1 DFQATT, CDR2 SNEGSKA (reference sequence). After removal of 6 bases from V and 8 bases from J, the junction contained 12 bases not matched to a gene.

J is TRBJ2-1 and V is TRBV20-1; 8 positions agree with TRBD2. The CDR3 is 13 residues long. V lost 5 bases and J lost 3; bases outside the gene matches: 3. Germline CDR1 DFQATT, CDR2 SNEGSKA (reference sequence). The CDR3: CSAVAGNYNEQFF. CDR3 nucleotides: TGCAGTGCTGTAGCGGGGAACTACAATGAGCAGTTCTTC.

This chain connects TRBV7-9 to TRBJ1-6; D is ambiguous. The CDR3 consists of 15 residues. V dropped 4 bases and J dropped 8 bases, with 15 bases sitting between them. The germline gives CDR1 SEHNR, CDR2 FQNEAQ (reference sequence). CDR3 protein: CASSSRTGIDSPLHF. CDR3 DNA: TGTGCCAGCAGCTCCCGGACGGGGATAGATTCACCCCTCCACTTT.

The chain recombines TRBV6-1 with TRBJ2-2; D remains ambiguous. Germline assignment: CDR1 MNHNS and CDR2 SASEGT. With 4 bases removed from V and 6 bases from J, the gap between germline ends came to 9 bases. The length of the CDR3 is 13 residues. The CDR3 coding sequence is TGTGCCAGCAGTGGGTCTTGGCCCGGGGAGCTGTTTTTT. Residues: CASSGSWPGELFF.

This sequence joins TRBV12-3 or TRBV12-4 and TRBJ2-7, with 12 bases fitting TRBD2. The V gene end was trimmed by 6 bases and the J gene end by 1 base; junction bases not matched to a gene: 1. The CDR3 sequence is 14 residues long. The DNA for the CDR3 is TGTGCCAGCAGGACTAGCGGGGGATCCTACGAGCAGTACTTC. Its protein product is CASRTSGGSYEQYF.

V gene TRBV11-2 combines with J gene TRBJ2-1; 7 positions match TRBD1. CDR1 is SGHAT and CDR2 is FQNNGV in the germline V gene. The CDR3 spans 14 residues. Trimming cost V 0 bases and J 6 bases; bases outside gene matches: 2. The CDR3 DNA follows: TGTGCCAGCAGCTTAGAGTCAGGGGGCAATGAGCAGTTCTTC. It codes for CASSLESGGNEQFF.

The V call is TRBV6-1, the J call TRBJ2-1; TRBD2 matches 13 bases. Germline CDR1 and CDR2: MNHNS and SASEGT. The CDR3 totals 14 residues. After removal of 6 bases from V and 6 bases from J, the junction contained 2 bases not matched to a gene. The CDR3 here is CASSTSGGANEQFF. The CDR3 DNA follows: TGTGCCAGCAGCACTAGCGGGGGGGCCAATGAGCAGTTCTTC.

This clone was seen more than once but under ten times. The chain uses TRBV2 and TRBJ1-2, with 7 bases matching TRBD1. Looked up from germline, CDR1 is SNHLY and CDR2 is FYNNEI. J gave up 6 bases and V 7 bases, and 8 bases lay outside the gene matches. CDR3 length equals 13 residues. In nucleotides, the CDR3 is TGTGCCAGCACCCGACAGGGTTTGGATGGCTACACCTTC. It encodes CASTRQGLDGYTF.

Only a few counts were recorded for this clone. The V gene is TRBV6-1, the J gene TRBJ1-1; TRBD1 aligns across 7 bases. V was clipped by 5 bases and J by 10 bases; unmatched bases: 16. CDR3 length equals 15 residues. The germline V gene has CDR1 MNHNS and CDR2 SASEGT. CDR3 region: CASSKLKTGPLVAFF. Written as DNA, the CDR3 is TGTGCCAGCAGTAAACTAAAGACAGGGCCCCTCGTAGCTTTCTTT.